This T cell receptor beta chain was found in a study of T cell changes during pregnancy in multiple sclerosis. This clone was counted between two and nine times. Sequencing used immunoSEQ multiplex PCR; TCRdb keeps in-frame clones, though not all of them. The sample has about 65,000 clones, about 92% seen once. Trimming removed 1 base at V and 6 bases at J, with 12 bases between. This CDR3 contains 14 residues. Germline CDR1 SEHNR, CDR2 FQNEAQ (reference sequence). The sample was CD8+ T cells from peripheral blood mononuclear cells, taken in the third trimester of pregnancy. The source of this sequence is a female donor in good health, enrolled as a control in a pregnancy study. The chain recombines TRBV7-9 with TRBJ1-2, with D tentatively TRBD1 (5 bases). Here the CDR3 reads CASSLDPRVDGYTF. As DNA, the CDR3 is TGTGCCAGCAGCTTAGATCCCAGGGTCGATGGCTACACCTTC.